A selection of T cell receptor beta chains follows, all from one sample in a study of TIL therapy for anti-PD-1-resistant metastatic lung cancer. Using immunoSEQ multiplex PCR, the repertoire was profiled, and TCRdb retains in-frame clones only, with some absent. Here the sample spans about 13,000 clones, roughly two thirds being singletons. Sample: tumor tissue, taken at baseline. Receptors originate from a woman between 30 and 85 years old with non-small cell lung cancer. Each CDR3 is given with its conserved first and last residue. D genes are given only for firm matches. The size entry is marked missing in some rows and otherwise reads once, few, many or a size class.

TRBJ2-2 | - | 13 | - | TRBV28 | CASRGGLGGELFF | TGTGCCAGCAGAGGTGGGCTCGGCGGGGAGCTGTTTTTT
TRBJ1-5 | medium-sized | 14 | - | TRBV28 | CASSGWSTKQPQHF | TGTGCCAGCAGTGGGTGGAGTACAAAACAGCCCCAGCATTTT
TRBJ1-4 | - | 16 | - | TRBV6-5 | CASSYRPGATNEKLFF | TGTGCCAGCAGTTACCGTCCGGGGGCAACTAATGAAAAACTGTTTTTT
TRBJ2-1 | - | 16 | - | TRBV6-5 | CASSSPLGGVLNEQFF | TGTGCCAGCAGTTCCCCCCTGGGGGGAGTCCTCAATGAGCAGTTCTTC
TRBJ1-2 | - | 15 | - | TRBV5-5 | CASSLDPEGLGGYTF | TGTGCCAGCAGCTTGGATCCAGAAGGTCTGGGAGGCTACACCTTC
TRBJ1-4 | - | 14 | - | TRBV5-5 | CASSHLATNEKLFF | TGTGCCAGCAGCCACCTTGCAACTAATGAAAAACTGTTTTTT
TRBJ1-2 | few | 14 | - | TRBV2 | CASSVTDFDYGYTF | TGTGCCAGCAGTGTGACAGATTTCGACTATGGCTACACCTTC
TRBJ1-5 | - | 15 | - | TRBV18 | CASSPQRDSNQPQHF | TGTGCCAGCTCACCACAGAGGGATAGCAATCAGCCCCAGCATTTT
TRBJ1-5 | - | 15 | - | TRBV28 | CASSPWTDSNQPQHF | TGTGCCAGCAGTCCTTGGACAGATAGCAATCAGCCCCAGCATTTT
TRBJ2-1 | - | 16 | TRBD2 | TRBV2 | CASRGGLAGSYNEQFF | TGTGCCAGCAGGGGAGGACTAGCGGGCTCCTACAATGAGCAGTTCTTC
TRBJ2-5 | - | 14 | - | TRBV7-3 | CASSLQTNEETQYF | TGTGCCAGCAGCTTGCAAACTAATGAAGAGACCCAGTACTTC
TRBJ2-3 | few | 16 | TRBD2 | TRBV11-2 | CASSPRLAGGPDTQYF | TGTGCCAGCAGCCCCCGACTAGCGGGAGGTCCGGATACGCAGTATTTT
TRBJ1-5 | - | 12 | - | TRBV7-9 | CASSLDNQPQHF | TGTGCCAGCAGCTTAGACAATCAGCCCCAGCATTTT
TRBJ2-1 | - | 11 | TRBD2 | TRBV28 | CASSSSGEQFF | TGTGCCAGCAGTTCTAGCGGGGAGCAGTTCTTC
TRBJ2-1 | - | 14 | - | TRBV9 | CASSVDPSAGEQFF | TGTGCCAGCAGCGTAGACCCTAGCGCAGGTGAGCAGTTCTTC
TRBJ2-3 | few | 14 | - | TRBV29-1 | CSVRGPSSTDTQYF | TGCAGCGTTCGCGGGCCTAGTAGCACAGATACGCAGTATTTT
TRBJ2-5 | few | 14 | TRBD1 | TRBV7-2 | CASSLDRETETQYF | TGTGCCAGCAGCTTGGACAGGGAGACAGAGACCCAGTACTTC
TRBJ1-1 | - | 14 | - | TRBV5-1 | CASSLDGGYTEAFF | TGCGCCAGCAGCTTGGACGGGGGATACACTGAAGCTTTCTTT
TRBJ1-6 | medium-sized | 14 | - | TRBV4-1 | CASSQDEGNSPLHF | TGCGCCAGCAGCCAAGACGAGGGAAATTCACCCCTCCACTTT
TRBJ1-2 | - | 14 | - | TRBV7-2 | CASSFHGAPYGYTF | TGTGCCAGCAGCTTTCATGGAGCTCCCTATGGCTACACCTTC
TRBJ2-7 | few | 15 | TRBD1 | TRBV6-6 | CASSDTGAGSYEQYF | TGTGCCAGCAGTGATACAGGGGCCGGCTCCTACGAGCAGTACTTC
TRBJ1-1 | - | 12 | TRBD1 | TRBV30 | CACDRGNTEAFF | TGTGCCTGCGACAGGGGGAACACTGAAGCTTTCTTT
TRBJ1-2 | - | 14 | - | TRBV6-6 | CASSYTGTDYGYTF | TGTGCCAGCAGTTACACCGGGACGGACTATGGCTACACCTTC
TRBJ1-2 | - | 17 | TRBD1 | TRBV4-3 | CASSQEYSGTGVYGYTF | TGCGCCAGCAGCCAAGAATATTCCGGGACAGGGGTCTATGGCTACACCTTC
TRBJ2-5 | - | 15 | TRBD2 | TRBV7-3 | CASSPTPTSSGTQYF | TGTGCCAGCAGCCCCACACCGACTAGCTCGGGGACCCAGTACTTC
TRBJ2-5 | - | 15 | TRBD1 | TRBV28 | CASSVAQGKGETQYF | TGTGCCAGCAGTGTAGCACAGGGGAAGGGGGAGACCCAGTACTTC
TRBJ2-1 | - | 17 | - | TRBV4-1 | CASARKRDSHSYNEQFF | TGCGCCAGCGCACGAAAACGCGACTCGCACTCCTACAATGAGCAGTTCTTC
TRBJ1-1 | - | 13 | - | TRBV29-1 | CSVEWGDESEAFF | TGCAGCGTTGAATGGGGGGATGAGTCTGAAGCTTTCTTT
TRBJ2-2 | - | 16 | - | TRBV5-1 | CASTSNPTGNTGELFF | TGCGCCAGCACGAGTAATCCAACAGGGAACACCGGGGAGCTGTTTTTT
TRBJ2-7 | - | 12 | - | TRBV6-1 | CATHPHGYEQYF | TGTGCCACCCACCCTCATGGCTACGAGCAGTACTTC
TRBJ1-4 | - | 15 | TRBD1 | TRBV7-6 | CASSLTGTGGEKLFF | TGTGCCAGCAGCTTAACCGGGACAGGGGGCGAAAAACTGTTTTTT
TRBJ2-2 | medium-sized | 14 | - | TRBV27 | CASSLDRNTGELFF | TGTGCCAGCAGTTTAGACAGGAACACCGGGGAGCTGTTTTTT
TRBJ1-3 | few | 16 | - | TRBV5-1 | CASSLVGGRPGNTIYF | TGCGCCAGCAGCTTGGTCGGGGGGCGACCTGGAAACACCATATATTTT
TRBJ1-3 | medium-sized | 13 | - | TRBV4-3 | CASSQDSGNTIYF | TGCGCCAGCAGCCAAGATTCGGGAAACACCATATATTTT
TRBJ1-2 | - | 13 | - | TRBV11-3 | CASYPITLYGYTF | TGTGCCAGTTACCCTATAACTCTCTATGGCTACACCTTC
TRBJ2-5 | - | 13 | - | TRBV6-6 | CASNEQGWETQYF | TGTGCCAGCAACGAACAGGGTTGGGAGACCCAGTACTTC
TRBJ1-5 | - | 14 | - | TRBV2 | CASSPGQNNQPQHF | TGTGCCAGCAGCCCAGGACAGAACAATCAGCCCCAGCATTTT
TRBJ2-1 | - | 18 | TRBD2 | TRBV5-1 | CASSLLPGLAGNYNEQFF | TGCGCCAGCAGCTTGTTACCTGGACTAGCGGGAAACTACAATGAGCAGTTCTTC
TRBJ1-2 | - | 13 | - | TRBV6-6 | CASSDGTYYGYTF | TGTGCCAGCAGTGACGGGACTTACTATGGCTACACCTTC
TRBJ1-2 | - | 15 | - | TRBV19 | CASSIDTGTRYGYTF | TGTGCCAGTAGTATAGACACAGGGACACGGTATGGCTACACCTTC
TRBJ1-1 | once | 15 | TRBD1 | TRBV7-2 | CASSLTGQGETEAFF | TGTGCCAGCAGCTTAACTGGACAGGGGGAGACTGAAGCTTTCTTT
TRBJ2-1 | - | 14 | - | TRBV5-4 | CASSGASSYNEQFF | TGTGCCAGCTCTGGGGCTAGCTCCTACAATGAGCAGTTCTTC
TRBJ2-7 | - | 16 | TRBD1 | TRBV28 | CASSLFLRTGTNEQYF | TGTGCCAGCAGTTTATTCCTTAGGACAGGGACAAACGAGCAGTACTTC
TRBJ1-6 | - | 17 | TRBD1 | TRBV7-9 | CASSAGGRDRGRSPLHF | TGTGCCAGCAGCGCAGGAGGCCGGGACAGGGGACGTTCACCCCTCCACTTT
TRBJ1-2 | - | 13 | - | TRBV6-5 | CASSSTGSGGYTF | TGTGCCAGCAGCAGTACAGGGTCAGGAGGCTACACCTTC
TRBJ1-4 | - | 16 | - | TRBV11-2 | CASSLVNSGPNEKLFF | TGTGCCAGCAGCTTGGTCAACAGTGGGCCTAATGAAAAACTGTTTTTT
TRBJ2-7 | - | 14 | - | TRBV5-5 | CASSLVGSGYEQYF | TGTGCCAGCAGCTTGGTCGGTTCGGGCTACGAGCAGTACTTC
TRBJ2-1 | few | 15 | TRBD2 | TRBV7-9 | CASSLSSSGGSEQFF | TGTGCCAGCAGCTTATCGTCTAGCGGAGGGAGTGAGCAGTTCTTC
TRBJ2-1 | - | 14 | - | TRBV7-6 | CASSVGLQEGEQFF | TGTGCCAGCAGCGTAGGGCTCCAGGAGGGTGAGCAGTTCTTC
TRBJ1-2 | few | 11 | - | TRBV28 | CASGTAGGYTF | TGTGCCAGCGGGACGGCAGGTGGCTACACCTTC
TRBJ2-7 | few | 14 | - | TRBV5-1 | CASSFGTFAYEQYF | TGCGCCAGCAGCTTCGGGACTTTTGCCTACGAGCAGTACTTC
TRBJ2-1 | - | 14 | - | TRBV7-2 | CASSLVGGYNEQFF | TGTGCCAGCAGCTTAGTAGGGGGATACAATGAGCAGTTCTTC
TRBJ1-5 | - | 14 | - | TRBV6-5 | CASRGDTSNQPQHF | TGTGCCAGCAGGGGGGACACCAGCAATCAGCCCCAGCATTTT
TRBJ1-5 | few | 14 | TRBD1 | TRBV30 | CAWSKIQGGQPQHF | TGTGCCTGGAGTAAAATCCAGGGGGGTCAGCCCCAGCATTTT
TRBJ1-2 | - | 14 | - | TRBV10-2 | CASSGYGPSYGYTF | TGCGCCAGCAGTGGGTACGGCCCTTCCTATGGCTACACCTTC
TRBJ2-1 | medium-sized | 14 | - | TRBV13 | CASSSRDIYNEQFF | TGTGCCAGCAGCTCCCGGGACATATACAATGAGCAGTTCTTC